The rows below give T cell receptor beta chains drawn from one sample of a study of spatial heterogeneity in lung cancer. One entry per CDR3 protein, called by TCRdb with MiXCR from the 5' RACE reads. Here the sample spans about 120,000 distinct CDR3 sequences, 10% to 15% being singletons. The sample consisted of PBMCs, taken at follow-up. The receptor source for this set is a male donor with early-stage non-small cell lung cancer. The CDR3 runs from the conserved cysteine through the conserved F or W.

V gene	CDR3 protein
TRBV5-1	CASSLGSGSNQPQHF
TRBV6-5	CASSYTWTGGYEQYF
TRBV20-1	CSASGTSGADQETQYF
TRBV10-3	CAISELVADTQYF
TRBV12-3/TRBV12-4	CASSSDRQFF
TRBV20-1	CSASDRGTTFEQYF
TRBV5-8	CASSYRGENEQYF
TRBV25-1	CASSARGHDGYTF
TRBV20-1	CSATTGSRDTEAFF
TRBV5-1	CASSRDSRTSYNSPLHF
TRBV12-3/TRBV12-4	CASSSPGLGTDTQYF
TRBV4-2	CASSQDGDRPTNEKLFF
TRBV7-8	CASSLMGPNSYNEQFF
TRBV20-1	CSAVRQSNEQFF
TRBV6-6	CASSTWGQGVKEQFF
TRBV5-1	CASSTGQGNNEQFF
TRBV9	CASSVGDGYTF
TRBV20-1	CSASGGTSLQETQYF
TRBV6-2/TRBV6-3	CASSDGLVYEQYF
TRBV27	CASSPLQGWSLHF
TRBV7-3	CASSLSGTGTGNTIYF
TRBV20-1	CSAKEQGTRREKLFF
TRBV28	CASSLDRLEWGTDTQYF
TRBV20-1	CSATDSPGNEQFF
TRBV3-1	CASSQAREYGYTF
TRBV7-2	CASSSWNEQFF
TRBV4-3	CASSQDRGGPTDTQYF
TRBV28	CASRVVLGSYEQYF
TRBV29-1	CSRRAGEETQYF
TRBV7-2	CASSQAWNTQYF
TRBV6-2/TRBV6-3	CARTPEQYF
TRBV7-2	CASSLVLGGIQPQHF
TRBV7-7	CASSRGGGGYEQYF
TRBV9	CASSKQGPSTEAFF
TRBV24-1	CATSDSVSNQPQHF
TRBV10-3	CAIRPSPTGGTGELFF
TRBV29-1	CSVAAGTGDSPLHF
TRBV12-3/TRBV12-4	CASRQGSNQPQHF
TRBV20-1	CSAQGQGNYEQYF
TRBV10-1	CASSDTTDTQYF
TRBV12-3/TRBV12-4	CASTFSGHTGELFF
TRBV7-2	CASSLTSGSYEQYF
TRBV12-3/TRBV12-4	CASSLAKGNGFEAFF
TRBV12-3/TRBV12-4	CASSLGTQANDHF